Below, one T cell receptor beta chain is given with its context. Germline CDR1 SNHLY, CDR2 FYNNEI. V lost 8 bases and J lost 5; bases outside the gene matches: 4. The CDR3 contains 12 residues. Autoimmune disease history or systemic immunosuppression excluded patients. The data belong to a study of OX40 agonist ivuxolimab in advanced cancers. Study-wide background: Two cutaneous melanoma patients and one hepatocellular carcinoma patient, three in all, had partial responses.

Using immunoSEQ multiplex PCR, the repertoire was profiled, and TCRdb retains in-frame clones only, with some absent. In the table there are some 40,000 clones, around 92% of which are singletons. The chain carries TRBV2 and TRBJ2-7; the match to TRBD1 covers 9 bases. This clonotype was sampled from an adult with an advanced solid tumor such as melanoma, head and neck, liver or kidney cancer. The sequences come from CD4+ or CD8+ T cells sorted from blood, collected in a trial of the OX40 agonist ivuxolimab. The CDR3 DNA reads as TGTGCCAGCCTAGGGACAGGGAACGAGCAGTACTTC. This sequence encodes CASLGTGNEQYF. The entire variable domain, with the rest obtained from reference TRBV2 and TRBJ2-7, is as follows: EPEVTQTPSHQVTQMGQEVILRCVPISNHLYFYWYRQILGQKVEFLVSFYNNEISEKSEIFDDQFSVERPDGSNFTLKIRSTKLEDSAMYFCASLGTGNEQYFGPGTRLTVT.